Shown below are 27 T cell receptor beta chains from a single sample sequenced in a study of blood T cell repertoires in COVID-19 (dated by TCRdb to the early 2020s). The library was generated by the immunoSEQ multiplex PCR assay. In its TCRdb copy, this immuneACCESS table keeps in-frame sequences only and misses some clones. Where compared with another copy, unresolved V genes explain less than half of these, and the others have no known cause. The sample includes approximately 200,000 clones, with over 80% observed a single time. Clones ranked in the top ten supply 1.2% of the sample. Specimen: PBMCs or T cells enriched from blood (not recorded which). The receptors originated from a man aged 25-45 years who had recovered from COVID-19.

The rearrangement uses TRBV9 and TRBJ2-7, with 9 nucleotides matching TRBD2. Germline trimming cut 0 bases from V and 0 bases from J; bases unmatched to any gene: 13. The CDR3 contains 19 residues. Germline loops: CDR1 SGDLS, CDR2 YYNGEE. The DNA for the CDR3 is TGTGCCAGCAGCGTAGCTAGATCTAGCGGGGCTCCCAGCTCCTACGAGCAGTACTTC. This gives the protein CASSVARSSGAPSSYEQYF.

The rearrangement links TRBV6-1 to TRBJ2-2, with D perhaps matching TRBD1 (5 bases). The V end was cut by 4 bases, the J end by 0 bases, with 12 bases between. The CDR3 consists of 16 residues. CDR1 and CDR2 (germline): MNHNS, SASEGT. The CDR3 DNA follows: TGTGCCAGCAGTGTACAGGCAATCGCGAACACCGGGGAGCTGTTTTTT. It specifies CASSVQAIANTGELFF.

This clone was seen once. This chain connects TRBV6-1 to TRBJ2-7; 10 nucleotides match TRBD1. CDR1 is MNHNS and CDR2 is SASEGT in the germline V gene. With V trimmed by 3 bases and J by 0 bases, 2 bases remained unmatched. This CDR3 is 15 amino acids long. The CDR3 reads CASSDRDRGSYEQYF. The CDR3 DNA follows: TGTGCCAGCAGTGACCGGGACAGGGGCTCCTACGAGCAGTACTTC.

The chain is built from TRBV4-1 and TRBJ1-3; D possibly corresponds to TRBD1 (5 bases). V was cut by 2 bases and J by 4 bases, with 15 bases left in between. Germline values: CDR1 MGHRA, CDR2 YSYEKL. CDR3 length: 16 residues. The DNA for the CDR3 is TGCGCCAGCAGCCAACCCCTGGAGGGGCGAGGAAACACCATATATTTT. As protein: CASSQPLEGRGNTIYF.

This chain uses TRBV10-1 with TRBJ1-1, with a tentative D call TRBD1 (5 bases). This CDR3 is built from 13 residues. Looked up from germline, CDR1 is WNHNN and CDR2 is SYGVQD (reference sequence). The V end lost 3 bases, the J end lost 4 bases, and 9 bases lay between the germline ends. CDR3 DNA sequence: TGCGCCAGCAGTGATACGGGGGTCACTGAAGCTTTCTTT. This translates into CASSDTGVTEAFF.

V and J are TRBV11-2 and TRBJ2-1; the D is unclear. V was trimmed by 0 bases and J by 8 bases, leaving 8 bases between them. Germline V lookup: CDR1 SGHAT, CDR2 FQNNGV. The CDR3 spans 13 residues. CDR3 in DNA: TGTGCCAGCAGCTTAGATCCCGGGTATGAGCAGTTCTTC. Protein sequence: CASSLDPGYEQFF. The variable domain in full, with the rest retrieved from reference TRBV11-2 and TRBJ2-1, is EAGVAQSPRYKIIEKRQSVAFWCNPISGHATLYWYQQILGQGPKLLIQFQNNGVVDDSQLPKDRFSAERLKGVDSTLKIQPAKLEDSAVYLCASSLDPGYEQFFGPGTRLTVL.

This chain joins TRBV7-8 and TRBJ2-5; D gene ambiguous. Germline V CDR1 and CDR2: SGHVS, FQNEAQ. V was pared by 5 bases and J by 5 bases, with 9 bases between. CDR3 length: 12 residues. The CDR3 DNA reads TGTGCCAGCAGCCCAATCATGGAGACCCAGTACTTC. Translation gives CASSPIMETQYF.

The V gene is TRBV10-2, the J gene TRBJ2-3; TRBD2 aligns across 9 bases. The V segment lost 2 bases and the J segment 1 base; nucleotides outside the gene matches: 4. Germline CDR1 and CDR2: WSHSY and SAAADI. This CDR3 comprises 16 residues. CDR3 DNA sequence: TGCGCCAGCAGTGAGGTAGCGGGAGTGGGCACAGATACGCAGTATTTT. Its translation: CASSEVAGVGTDTQYF.

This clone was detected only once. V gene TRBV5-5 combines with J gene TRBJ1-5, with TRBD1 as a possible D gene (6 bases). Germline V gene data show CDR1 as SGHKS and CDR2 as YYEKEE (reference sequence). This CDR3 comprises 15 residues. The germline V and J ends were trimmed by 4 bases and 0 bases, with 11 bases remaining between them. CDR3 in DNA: TGTGCCAGCAGCCTGGACAGCTATAGCAATCAGCCCCAGCATTTT. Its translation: CASSLDSYSNQPQHF.

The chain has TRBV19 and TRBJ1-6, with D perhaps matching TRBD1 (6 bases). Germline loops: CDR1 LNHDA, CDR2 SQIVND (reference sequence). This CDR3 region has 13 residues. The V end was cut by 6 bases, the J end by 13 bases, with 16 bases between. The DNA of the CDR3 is TGTGCCAGTAGCGACAGGTCCGGAGGTCCCCTCCACTTT. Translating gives CASSDRSGGPLHF.

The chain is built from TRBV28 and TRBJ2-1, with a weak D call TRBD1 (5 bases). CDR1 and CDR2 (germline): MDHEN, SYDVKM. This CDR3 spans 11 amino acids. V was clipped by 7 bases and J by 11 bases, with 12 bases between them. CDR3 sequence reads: CASTRQSQQFF. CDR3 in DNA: TGTGCCAGCACCCGACAGTCCCAGCAGTTCTTC. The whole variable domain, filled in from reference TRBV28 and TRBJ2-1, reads DVKVTQSSRYLVKRTGEKVFLECVQDMDHENMFWYRQDPGLGLRLIYFSYDVKMKEKGDIPEGYSVSREKKERFSLILESASTNQTSMYLCASTRQSQQFFGPGTRLTVL.

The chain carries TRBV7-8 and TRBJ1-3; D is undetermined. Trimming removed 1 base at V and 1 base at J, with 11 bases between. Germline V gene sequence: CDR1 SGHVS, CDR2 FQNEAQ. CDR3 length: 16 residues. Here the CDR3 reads CASSLGGRSSGNTIYF. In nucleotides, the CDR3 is TGTGCCAGCAGCTTAGGTGGCAGGTCGTCTGGAAACACCATATATTTT.

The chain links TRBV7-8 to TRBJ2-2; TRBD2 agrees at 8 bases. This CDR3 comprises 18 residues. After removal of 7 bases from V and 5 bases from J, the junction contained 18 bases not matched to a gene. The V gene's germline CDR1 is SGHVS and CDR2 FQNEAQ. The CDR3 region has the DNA TGTGCCAGCATCCTACACTCTCGTAGCGGGATCGAAACCGGGGAGCTGTTTTTT. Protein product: CASILHSRSGIETGELFF.

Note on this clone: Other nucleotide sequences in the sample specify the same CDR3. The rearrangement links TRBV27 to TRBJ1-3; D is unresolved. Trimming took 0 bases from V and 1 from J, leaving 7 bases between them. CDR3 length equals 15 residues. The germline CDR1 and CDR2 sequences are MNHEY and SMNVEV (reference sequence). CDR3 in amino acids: CASSLSGGSGNTIYF. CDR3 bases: TGTGCCAGCAGTTTATCAGGAGGGTCTGGAAACACCATATATTTT.

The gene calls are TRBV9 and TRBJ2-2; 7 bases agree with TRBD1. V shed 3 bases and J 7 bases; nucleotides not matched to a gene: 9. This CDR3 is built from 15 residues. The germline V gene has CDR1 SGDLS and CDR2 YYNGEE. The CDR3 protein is CASSAGQRRNGELFF. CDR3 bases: TGTGCCAGCAGCGCGGGACAGAGAAGGAACGGGGAGCTGTTTTTT.

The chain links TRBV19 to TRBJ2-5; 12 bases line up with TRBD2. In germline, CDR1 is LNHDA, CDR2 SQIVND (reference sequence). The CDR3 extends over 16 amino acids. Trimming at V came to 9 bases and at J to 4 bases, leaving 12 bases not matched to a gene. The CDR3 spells CASSPSSGRAAETQYF. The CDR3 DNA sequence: TGTGCCAGCTCCCCCTCTAGCGGGAGGGCCGCAGAGACCCAGTACTTC.

The DNA of the CDR3 is TGTGCCAGTAGTATGGGCAGGCCGAACTACGAGCAGTACTTC. It specifies CASSMGRPNYEQYF. The V call is TRBV19, the J call TRBJ2-7; D is uncertain. In germline, CDR1 is LNHDA, CDR2 SQIVND (reference sequence). The CDR3 sequence is 14 residues long. Trimming pared 3 bases from V and 3 bases from J, leaving 12 bases between.

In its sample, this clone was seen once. The CDR3 DNA reads as TGTGCCAGCAGCTCCCTCGGGGGGCGTGAAAAACTGTTTTTT. Translated: CASSSLGGREKLFF. This chain connects TRBV7-9 to TRBJ1-4, with a possible D match to TRBD1 (6 bases). This CDR3 region has 14 residues. Deletions cut 4 bases from V and 7 bases from J, with 13 bases between. Germline CDR1 reads SEHNR; CDR2 reads FQNEAQ (reference sequence).

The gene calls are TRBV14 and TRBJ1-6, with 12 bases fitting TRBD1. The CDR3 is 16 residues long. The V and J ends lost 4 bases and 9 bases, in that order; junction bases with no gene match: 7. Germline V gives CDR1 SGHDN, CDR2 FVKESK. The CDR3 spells CASSLMGQGARSPLHF. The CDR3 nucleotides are TGTGCCAGCAGCCTAATGGGACAGGGGGCGCGTTCACCCCTCCACTTT.

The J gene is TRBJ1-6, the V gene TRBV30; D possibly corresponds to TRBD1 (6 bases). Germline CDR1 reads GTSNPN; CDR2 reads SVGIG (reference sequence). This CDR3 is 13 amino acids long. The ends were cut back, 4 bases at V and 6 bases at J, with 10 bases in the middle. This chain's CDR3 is CAWKGTLNSPLHF. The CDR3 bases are TGTGCCTGGAAGGGGACACTTAATTCACCCCTCCACTTT.

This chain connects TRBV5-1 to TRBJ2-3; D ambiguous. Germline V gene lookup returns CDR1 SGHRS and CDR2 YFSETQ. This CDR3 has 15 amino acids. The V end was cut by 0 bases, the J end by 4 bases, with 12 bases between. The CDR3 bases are TGCGCCAGCAGCTTGGCCCGGAGTTCTGCAGATACGCAGTATTTT. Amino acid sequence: CASSLARSSADTQYF.

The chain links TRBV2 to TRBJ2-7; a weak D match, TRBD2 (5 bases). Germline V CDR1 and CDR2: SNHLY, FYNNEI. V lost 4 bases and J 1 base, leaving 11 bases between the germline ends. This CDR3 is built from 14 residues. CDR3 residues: CASSARGASYEQYF. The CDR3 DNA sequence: TGTGCCAGCAGTGCACGGGGTGCGTCCTACGAGCAGTACTTC.

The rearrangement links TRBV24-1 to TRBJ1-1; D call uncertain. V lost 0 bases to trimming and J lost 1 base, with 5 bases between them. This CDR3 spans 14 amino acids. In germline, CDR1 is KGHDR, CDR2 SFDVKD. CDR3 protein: CATSDLTANTEAFF. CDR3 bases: TGTGCCACCAGTGATTTGACAGCGAACACTGAAGCTTTCTTT.

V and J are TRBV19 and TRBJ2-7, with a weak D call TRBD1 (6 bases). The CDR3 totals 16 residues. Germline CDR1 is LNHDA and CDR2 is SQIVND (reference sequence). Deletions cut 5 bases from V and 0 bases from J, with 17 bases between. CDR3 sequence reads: CASSPQRTVSSYEQYF. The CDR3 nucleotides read TGTGCCAGTAGTCCCCAACGGACAGTAAGCTCCTACGAGCAGTACTTC. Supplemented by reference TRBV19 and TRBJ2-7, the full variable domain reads DGGITQSPKYLFRKEGQNVTLSCEQNLNHDAMYWYRQDPGQGLRLIYYSQIVNDFQKGDIAEGYSVSREKKESFPLTVTSAQKNPTAFYLCASSPQRTVSSYEQYFGPGTRLTVT.

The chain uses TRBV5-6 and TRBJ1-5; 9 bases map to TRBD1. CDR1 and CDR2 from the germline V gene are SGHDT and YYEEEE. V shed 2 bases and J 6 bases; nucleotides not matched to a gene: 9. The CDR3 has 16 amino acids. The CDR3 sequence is CASSFTGTGYRQPQHF. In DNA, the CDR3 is TGTGCCAGCAGCTTTACCGGGACAGGGTACCGTCAGCCCCAGCATTTT.

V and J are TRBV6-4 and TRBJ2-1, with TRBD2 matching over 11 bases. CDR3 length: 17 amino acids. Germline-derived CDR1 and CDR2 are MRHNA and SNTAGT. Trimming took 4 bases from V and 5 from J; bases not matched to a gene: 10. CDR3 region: CASSAFSGRAFDNEQFF. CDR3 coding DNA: TGTGCCAGCAGTGCTTTTAGCGGGAGGGCCTTTGACAATGAGCAGTTCTTC.

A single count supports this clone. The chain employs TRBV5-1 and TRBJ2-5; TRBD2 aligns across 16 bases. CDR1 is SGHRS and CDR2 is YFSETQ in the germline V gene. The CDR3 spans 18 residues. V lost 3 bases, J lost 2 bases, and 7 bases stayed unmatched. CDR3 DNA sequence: TGCGCCAGCAGCTCGGGACTAGCGGGAGGGCCGGGACAAGAGACCCAGTACTTC. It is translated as CASSSGLAGGPGQETQYF.